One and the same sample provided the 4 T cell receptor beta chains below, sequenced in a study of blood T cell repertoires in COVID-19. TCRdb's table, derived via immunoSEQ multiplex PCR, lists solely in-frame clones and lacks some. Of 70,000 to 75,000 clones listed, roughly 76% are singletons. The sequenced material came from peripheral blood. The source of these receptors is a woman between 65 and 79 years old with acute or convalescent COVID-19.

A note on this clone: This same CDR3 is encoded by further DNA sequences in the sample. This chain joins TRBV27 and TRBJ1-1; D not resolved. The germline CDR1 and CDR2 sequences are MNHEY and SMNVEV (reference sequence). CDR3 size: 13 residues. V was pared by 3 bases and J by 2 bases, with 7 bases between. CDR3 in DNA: TGTGCCAGCAGTTTCGGGGAAAACACTGAAGCTTTCTTT. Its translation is CASSFGENTEAFF.

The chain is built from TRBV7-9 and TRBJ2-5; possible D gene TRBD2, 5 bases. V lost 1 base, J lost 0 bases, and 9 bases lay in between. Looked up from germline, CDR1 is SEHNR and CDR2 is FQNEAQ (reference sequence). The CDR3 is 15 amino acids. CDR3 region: CASSLVGGYQETQYF. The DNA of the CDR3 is TGTGCCAGCAGCTTAGTAGGCGGGTACCAAGAGACCCAGTACTTC.

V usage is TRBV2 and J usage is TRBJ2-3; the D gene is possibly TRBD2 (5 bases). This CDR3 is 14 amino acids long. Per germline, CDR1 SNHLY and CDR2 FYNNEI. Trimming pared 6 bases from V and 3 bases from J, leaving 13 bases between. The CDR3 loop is CASRGGHRTDTQYF. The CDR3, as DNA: TGTGCCAGCAGAGGAGGCCACCGAACAGATACGCAGTATTTT.

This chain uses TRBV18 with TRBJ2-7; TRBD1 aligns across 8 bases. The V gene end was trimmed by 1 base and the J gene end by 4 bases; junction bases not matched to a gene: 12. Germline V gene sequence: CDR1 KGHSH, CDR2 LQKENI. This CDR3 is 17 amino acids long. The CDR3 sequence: CASSPLLVPGGSYEQYF. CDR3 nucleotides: TGTGCCAGCTCACCACTTTTAGTGCCAGGGGGCTCGTACGAGCAGTACTTC.